These T cell receptor beta chains were read from a single sample in a study of technical replicates of blood from a few donors. Clones were read by immunoSEQ multiplex PCR, and TCRdb kept only the in-frame ones, dropping some. Of tens of thousands of clones listed, approximately 95% are singletons. Sequencing input: T cells isolated from PBMCs. Receptor source: a human donor in good health. CDR3s include the opening cysteine and the closing phenylalanine or tryptophan. Each record gives: clone size, V gene, D gene, J gene, CDR3 protein, CDR3 DNA. The D gene is left open where the match is weak. Expanded clones get a size class; other rows say once, few or many, or leave the size out.

NA,TRBV9,NA,TRBJ1-6,CASSLSNSPLHF,TGTGCCAGCAGCCTTTCCAATTCACCCCTCCACTTT
NA,TRBV11-2,TRBD2,TRBJ2-3,CASSLEAGVNTDTQYF,TGTGCCAGCAGCTTAGAGGCGGGGGTGAACACAGATACGCAGTATTTT
NA,TRBV29-1,TRBD1,TRBJ1-2,CSVNTGDYGYTF,TGCAGCGTCAATACAGGGGACTATGGCTACACCTTC
NA,TRBV6-5,NA,TRBJ2-1,CASRAGIVQFF,TGTGCCAGCAGGGCCGGGATTGTTCAGTTCTTC
NA,TRBV10-1,NA,TRBJ1-1,CASSELLNTEAFF,TGCGCCAGCAGTGAGCTCCTGAACACTGAAGCTTTCTTT
NA,TRBV4-1,NA,TRBJ2-1,CASSPNPDNEQFF,TGCGCCAGCAGCCCCAACCCGGACAATGAGCAGTTCTTC
NA,TRBV28,NA,TRBJ2-4,CASSIKGGWGIGPKNIQYF,TGTGCCAGCAGTATCAAGGGGGGGTGGGGGATCGGGCCCAAAAACATTCAGTACTTC
NA,TRBV25-1,TRBD1,TRBJ1-3,CASSGQGKAGNTIYF,TGTGCCAGCAGTGGACAGGGGAAGGCTGGAAACACCATATATTTT
NA,TRBV6-5,TRBD2,TRBJ2-3,CASSRTSGSADTQYF,TGTGCCAGCAGCCGGACTAGCGGGAGTGCAGATACGCAGTATTTT
once,TRBV19,TRBD1,TRBJ2-7,CASSLGTGISYEQYF,TGTGCCAGTTCCCTGGGGACAGGAATCTCCTACGAGCAGTACTTC
NA,TRBV2,NA,TRBJ1-4,CATSADLANEKLFF,TGTGCCACCAGTGCGGACTTAGCTAATGAAAAACTGTTTTTT
NA,TRBV4-1,NA,TRBJ1-4,CASSPSWETRHSNEKLFF,TGCGCCAGCAGCCCCTCGTGGGAGACTCGACATTCTAATGAAAAACTGTTTTTT
NA,TRBV7-9,NA,TRBJ2-7,CASSLVAAGSYEQYF,TGTGCCAGCAGCTTAGTAGCAGCGGGTAGCTACGAGCAGTACTTC
NA,TRBV5-5,TRBD2,TRBJ2-1,CASSYASYTSGGNNEQFF,TGTGCCAGCAGCTACGCCTCCTACACTAGCGGGGGAAACAATGAGCAGTTCTTC
NA,TRBV6-1,NA,TRBJ2-3,CASSELIHAGFLTDTQYF,TGTGCCAGCAGTGAACTCATCCACGCGGGATTTCTCACAGATACGCAGTATTTT
once,TRBV27,NA,TRBJ2-3,CASSPRGTDTQYF,TGTGCCAGCAGCCCCAGGGGCACAGATACGCAGTATTTT
NA,TRBV7-9,NA,TRBJ2-4,CASSYDRGRANIQYF,TGTGCCAGCAGCTACGATAGGGGGAGGGCAAACATTCAGTACTTC
NA,TRBV7-9,NA,TRBJ2-7,CASSPGERQGTYEQYF,TGTGCCAGCAGCCCGGGGGAAAGACAGGGTACCTACGAGCAGTACTTC
NA,TRBV11-2,TRBD1,TRBJ1-5,CASSLGGRGLGGNQPQHF,TGTGCCAGCAGCTTAGGTGGCAGGGGGCTAGGCGGCAATCAGCCCCAGCATTTT
NA,TRBV27,NA,TRBJ2-1,CASSRLDNVHLNGHNIHEQFF,TGTGCCAGCAGTCGACTCGACAATGTCCACCTTAACGGACATAATATCCATGAGCAGTTCTTC
NA,TRBV7-6,NA,TRBJ2-3,CASSFKRHGVGTDTQYF,TGTGCCAGCAGCTTTAAACGCCACGGGGTGGGCACAGATACGCAGTATTTT
NA,TRBV30,NA,TRBJ1-5,CAWSVLGASNQPQHF,TGTGCCTGGAGTGTATTAGGGGCCAGCAATCAGCCCCAGCATTTT
NA,TRBV12-5,NA,TRBJ1-4,CASGPGATNEKLFF,TGTGCTAGTGGTCCCGGTGCAACTAATGAAAAACTGTTTTTT
NA,TRBV25-1,TRBD2,TRBJ2-1,CATEYRAGSSYNEQFF,TGTGCCACCGAATATCGAGCGGGGAGCTCCTACAATGAGCAGTTCTTC
few,TRBV29-1,NA,TRBJ1-1,CSAISGQLEAFF,TGCAGCGCTATCAGTGGGCAGCTCGAAGCTTTCTTT